This note documents a single T cell receptor (beta chain) sequence. Germline lookup yields CDR1 SGHTA and CDR2 FQGNSA. Trimming pared 0 bases from V and 7 bases from J, leaving 13 bases between. CDR3 length equals 14 residues. Several immunoSEQ 96-well plates shared each subset's DNA, each plate a replicate. Replicate PCRs for sorted subsets used about 200 ng DNA; this equaled around 29,000 T cell genomes. The assay was immunoSEQ multiplex PCR, and TCRdb's table has in-frame clones only and misses some. This table holds roughly 1.4 million clones, 98% found once. The sample comes from a study of shared clonotypes between healthy human individuals.

The TCR sequence derives from a man aged 30-40 years in good health. Sequencing was performed on naive CD4+ T cells sorted from blood. The subset here: CD45RA+ positively selected. The chain is built from TRBV7-2 and TRBJ2-7, with D unclear. CDR3 amino acids: CASSLALASGEQYF. In DNA, the CDR3 is TGTGCCAGCAGCTTAGCGCTGGCTAGTGGGGAGCAGTACTTC. Looking up the rest from reference TRBV7-2 and TRBJ2-7 gives the full variable domain: GAGVSQSPSNKVTEKGKDVELRCDPISGHTALYWYRQSLGQGLEFLIYFQGNSAPDKSGLPSDRFSAERTGGSVSTLTIQRTQQEDSAVYLCASSLALASGEQYFGPGTRLTVT.